One T cell receptor (beta chain) is described in this entry. The antigen remains undetermined. The data are from a study of cytomegalovirus exposure and HLA in healthy donors. CDR3 length: 20 residues. The J segment lost 5 bases and the V segment lost 3 bases, leaving 18 bases of the junction unmatched. The germline CDR1 and CDR2 sequences are KGHSH and LQKENI. It was with 60 Vbeta and 13 Jbeta primers that the PCR ran. Clones were read by immunoSEQ multiplex PCR, and TCRdb kept only the in-frame ones, dropping some. There are some 110,000 clones in the sample; 65% to 85% occur only once, and 5.6% lies in the top ten. Study results and caveats: There were three CMV-associated chains whose specificity for CMV antigens was confirmed in vitro. Cytomegalovirus association was listed for 170 or so TCR beta chains. Both high specificity and high sensitivity reportedly marked the classifier's diagnosis of cytomegalovirus status. Earlier analysis found most TCR beta V segments productive about 90% or about 30% of the time.

The gene calls are TRBV18 and TRBJ2-7; 14 bases line up with TRBD2. Sequenced material: PBMCs. The TCR comes from a male donor in good health and CMV-seronegative. In DNA form, the CDR3 reads TGTGCCAGCTCACCTTCGCCCTCCCTAGCCGCGGGACTAGCGGGAGACGAGCAGTACTTC. Protein sequence: CASSPSPSLAAGLAGDEQYF.